The sequence of this T cell receptor (beta chain) was determined in a study of cytomegalovirus exposure and HLA in healthy donors. The CDR3 has 17 amino acids. Looked up from germline, CDR1 is SEHNR and CDR2 is FQNEAQ (reference sequence). Trimming cost V 5 bases and J 1 base; bases outside gene matches: 14. Regarding this clone: The target antigen is unknown.

Study findings and constraints: It was reported that TCR beta sequences correctly inferred the HLA-A and HLA-B alleles for most subjects. Reportedly, diagnosis of cytomegalovirus status by the classifier showed high specificity and sensitivity. Some 150 TCR beta chains were listed as cytomegalovirus-associated.

Primers: 60 Vbeta forward and 13 Jbeta reverse. Per the original methods: Some 11 million of the roughly 80 million unique TCR beta chains counted in a later analysis were shared. Assay used: immunoSEQ multiplex PCR; TCRdb lists only in-frame clones, some missing. V, J and clone size derive from that table, while D and trimming were established from the DNA sequence. The table records around 170,000 clones, just under 80% of them present only once. The receptor was isolated from a woman aged 30 to 39 in good health and CMV-seronegative. The chain carries TRBV7-9 and TRBJ2-7, with TRBD2 identical over 7 bases. Sequencing was performed on PBMCs. DNA for the CDR3: TGTGCCAGCAGCCCCGGAGATACGGGGGGTAGGTCCTACGAGCAGTACTTC. Translating gives CASSPGDTGGRSYEQYF.